The 13 T cell receptor beta chains reported below all come from one sample, sequenced in a study of T cell clones after liver transplantation. Only in-frame clones appear in the TCRdb table, and some are missing; sequencing was by immunoSEQ multiplex PCR. The data hold 70,000 or so clones, with around nine tenths observed a single time. The specimen was CD4+ T cells from blood, collected before liver transplant. Receptors were obtained from a human donor who received a liver transplant.

The gene calls are TRBV4-1 and TRBJ2-7, with TRBD2 identical over 9 bases. The CDR3 is made up of 19 amino acids. The V gene end was trimmed by 4 bases and the J gene end by 2 bases; junction bases not matched to a gene: 18. Germline lookup yields CDR1 MGHRA and CDR2 YSYEKL. The CDR3 loop is CASSPGDLRNSGSPYEQYF. The CDR3 DNA sequence: TGCGCCAGCAGCCCGGGGGACCTTCGGAATAGCGGGAGCCCCTACGAGCAGTACTTC.

This chain connects TRBV27 to TRBJ1-2; TRBD1 might be the D (6 bases). This CDR3 is built from 14 residues. Per germline, CDR1 MNHEY and CDR2 SMNVEV (reference sequence). The V gene lost 5 bases and the J gene lost 6 bases, with 16 bases spanning the gap. The DNA of the CDR3 is TGTGCCAGCAGTCCCACTCGGGGGCGGGATGGCTACACCTTC. Translation gives CASSPTRGRDGYTF.

The V call is TRBV30, the J call TRBJ2-7, with D hard to call. The germline CDR1 and CDR2 sequences are GTSNPN and SVGIG (reference sequence). This CDR3 spans 12 amino acids. Trimming took off 5 bases at V and 0 bases at J, with 8 bases between the two ends. The CDR3 DNA sequence: TGTGCCTGGCGAAGTGGCTCCTACGAGCAGTACTTC. It specifies CAWRSGSYEQYF.

This clone was seen just once. DNA for the CDR3: TGTGCCAGCAGTCCACCGGGGGGGCGCCAAGAGACCCAGTACTTC. This gives the protein CASSPPGGRQETQYF. V gene TRBV6-5 combines with J gene TRBJ2-5; TRBD2 matches at 8 bases. The germline V gene has CDR1 MNHEY and CDR2 SVGAGI. The CDR3 loop spans 15 amino acids. J lost 1 base, V lost 5 bases, and 6 bases had no gene match.

This chain joins TRBV28 and TRBJ2-7; TRBD2 aligns across 7 bases. V gave up 5 bases and J gave up 5 bases; unmatched junction bases: 9. Looked up from germline, CDR1 is MDHEN and CDR2 is SYDVKM. CDR3 length equals 14 residues. The CDR3 DNA sequence: TGTGCCAGCAGTCTGATTAGCGGGTCCCACGAGCAGTACTTC. Protein: CASSLISGSHEQYF.

The chain is built from TRBV6-1 and TRBJ2-1; tentative D call: TRBD2 (5 bases). Germline V gene data show CDR1 as MNHNS and CDR2 as SASEGT. The CDR3 consists of 13 residues. Trimming pared 4 bases from V and 10 bases from J, leaving 14 bases between. The CDR3: CASSVGLLDEQFF. The CDR3, as DNA: TGTGCCAGCAGTGTTGGACTTCTCGACGAGCAGTTCTTC.

This chain links TRBV11-2 with TRBJ2-5; 8 nucleotides align to TRBD1. Germline-derived CDR1 and CDR2 are SGHAT and FQNNGV. This CDR3 comprises 15 residues. V lost 6 bases to trimming and J lost 2 bases; unmatched junction nucleotides: 8. CDR3 bases: TGTGCCAGCAGTTCCAGGGGGCAGGGGCAAGAGACCCAGTACTTC. Protein: CASSSRGQGQETQYF.

The genes are TRBV7-9 and TRBJ2-1; a possible D gene is TRBD2 (6 bases). This CDR3 has 14 amino acids. Trimming shortened V by 7 bases and J by 12 bases, and 22 bases separated the two germline ends. CDR1 is SEHNR, CDR2 FQNEAQ, per germline (reference sequence). The CDR3, as DNA: TGTGCCAGCACCCCGGACTATGTTATAGGGTGGCAGTTCTTC. Its translation: CASTPDYVIGWQFF.

The rearrangement joins TRBV9 to TRBJ1-1; the D gene is possibly TRBD1 (6 bases). The CDR3 covers 14 residues. Germline-derived CDR1 and CDR2 are SGDLS and YYNGEE. V was shortened by 4 bases and J by 6 bases, with 16 bases between the two germline ends. The CDR3 spells CASSSDRSDAEAFF. As DNA, the CDR3 is TGTGCCAGCAGCAGCGACAGGTCGGACGCTGAAGCTTTCTTT.

The chain links TRBV10-2 to TRBJ2-1; 9 nucleotides match TRBD2. The CDR3 extends over 15 amino acids. Germline-derived CDR1 and CDR2 are WSHSY and SAAADI. Trimming at V came to 3 bases and at J to 4 bases, leaving 4 bases not matched to a gene. CDR3 nucleotides: TGCGCCAGCAGTGAAGCGGGAGGTTTTTACAATGAGCAGTTCTTC. Amino acid sequence: CASSEAGGFYNEQFF.

The gene calls are TRBV4-2 and TRBJ2-5; D is perhaps TRBD2 (6 bases). Germline CDR1 reads LGHNA; CDR2 reads YNFKEQ. V was clipped by 4 bases and J by 3 bases, with 12 bases between them. This CDR3 region has 14 residues. The CDR3 sequence: CASSPTPGEETQYF. As DNA, the CDR3 is TGTGCCAGCAGCCCCACCCCGGGAGAAGAGACCCAGTACTTC.

The chain links TRBV7-2 to TRBJ2-3; D is undetermined. With 4 bases removed from V and 0 bases from J, the gap between germline ends came to 11 bases. CDR3 length equals 15 residues. CDR1 is SGHTA and CDR2 is FQGNSA in the germline V gene. The CDR3 is CASSSSPVSTDTQYF. CDR3 bases: TGTGCCAGCAGCTCTTCCCCGGTTAGCACAGATACGCAGTATTTT.

The gene calls are TRBV6-1 and TRBJ2-3, with 9 bases fitting TRBD2. This CDR3 contains 17 residues. Germline trimming cut 1 base from V and 5 bases from J; bases unmatched to any gene: 10. Germline CDR1 is MNHNS and CDR2 is SASEGT. This CDR3 is CASSEELAGLDRDTQYF. As DNA, the CDR3 is TGTGCCAGCAGTGAAGAACTAGCGGGCCTCGACAGAGATACGCAGTATTTT.